Below, 14 T cell receptor beta chains from the same sample are listed, as sequenced in a study (dated by TCRdb to the mid-2010s). To prepare the library, RT-PCR was applied. Instrument used: Illumina MiSeq. The public reads were quality trimmed at Q25 with fastp and then assembled into clones with MiXCR by TCRdb, keeping productive beta chains. Rows merge per CDR3 protein into single entries with the most common DNA and genes. This sample has 550,000 to 750,000 distinct CDR3 sequences in its table, and 11% to 15% of those were observed once. The ten most abundant clones make up 3.6% of the sample. Sequencing was performed on memory CD4+ T cells from blood. The receptors here all came from a female donor in good health, serving as a healthy control.

There are a few counts of this clonotype. The chain uses TRBV6-5 and TRBJ2-3; a possible D gene is TRBD2 (6 bases). V dropped 0 bases and J dropped 1 base, with 11 bases sitting between them. The germline CDR1 and CDR2 sequences are MNHEY and SVGAGI. The CDR3 is 16 amino acids. CDR3 in DNA: TGTGCCAGCAGTTACTCGCGGGGTTCGCGCACAGATACGCAGTATTTT. This codes for CASSYSRGSRTDTQYF.

This clonotype was seen a handful of times. The V gene is TRBV4-1, the J gene TRBJ2-1; D is unclear. In germline, CDR1 is MGHRA, CDR2 YSYEKL. V gave up 0 bases and J gave up 4 bases, with 13 bases separating them. CDR3 size: 16 residues. The CDR3 DNA is TGCGCCAGCAGCCAAGAGGGCCGGGTGGGTTACAATGAGCAGTTCTTC. Amino acids: CASSQEGRVGYNEQFF.

This CDR3 reads CASRRPDNEKLFF. In DNA form, the CDR3 reads TGCGCCAGCAGGAGGCCGGATAATGAAAAACTGTTTTTT. The chain recombines TRBV5-1 with TRBJ1-4; D is ambiguous. Germline CDR1 reads SGHRS; CDR2 reads YFSETQ. Between the trimmed V and J ends, which lost 5 bases and 4 bases, there was a span of 9 bases. The CDR3 is 13 amino acids.

This clonotype was counted many times. This chain uses TRBV20-1 with TRBJ1-4; 10 bases align to TRBD1. The germline V gene encodes CDR1 DFQATT and CDR2 SNEGSKA (reference sequence). The CDR3 is 15 residues long. Losses at the gene ends were 2 bases for V and 6 bases for J; bases not matched to a gene: 6. For the CDR3, the DNA is TGCAGTGCTAGACTCCCGGGACAGGGGCATGAAAAACTGTTTTTT. Translation: CSARLPGQGHEKLFF.

CDR3 sequence reads: CASTGGGLVYEQYF. In nucleotides, the CDR3 is TGTGCCAGCACGGGTGGGGGACTCGTGTACGAGCAGTACTTC. The rearrangement joins TRBV28 to TRBJ2-7; possibly TRBD2 for D (6 bases). This CDR3 has 14 amino acids. The germline CDR1 and CDR2 sequences are MDHEN and SYDVKM. The V gene lost 7 bases and the J gene lost 4 bases, with 17 bases spanning the gap.

V usage is TRBV18 and J usage is TRBJ2-5; 7 bases agree with TRBD2. CDR1 and CDR2 (germline): KGHSH, LQKENI. J was trimmed by 14 bases and V by 3 bases; bases with no gene match: 6. CDR3 length equals 11 residues. DNA for the CDR3: TGTGCCAGCTCACCTGGGGACTATATTTACTTC. Translated, it gives CASSPGDYIYF.

In this sample, this clonotype turned up many times. V gene TRBV29-1 combines with J gene TRBJ1-1; D is unresolved. The V gene lost 7 bases and the J gene lost 2 bases, with 17 bases spanning the gap. This CDR3 contains 14 residues. Germline V gene sequence: CDR1 SQVTM, CDR2 ANQGSEA. The CDR3 DNA is TGCAGCGGAGGGCTCCAGGCGACTAACACTGAAGCTTTCTTT. It codes for CSGGLQATNTEAFF.

This clonotype was detected many times. The chain couples TRBV6-5 to TRBJ2-7; the D call may be TRBD1 or TRBD2 (5 bases each). This CDR3 is built from 14 residues. The germline V gene has CDR1 MNHEY and CDR2 SVGAGI. Trimming left V 4 bases short and J 0 bases short, with 10 bases between. The chain's CDR3 is CASSWDGDSYEQYF. CDR3 sequence (DNA): TGTGCCAGCAGTTGGGACGGAGACTCCTACGAGCAGTACTTC.

This clonotype showed up just a few times. CDR3 region: CASSLDQGSGYTF. DNA of the CDR3: TGTGCCAGCAGCTTAGACCAAGGGTCGGGCTACACCTTC. The chain recombines TRBV7-2 with TRBJ1-2; no clear D. CDR1 and CDR2 (germline): SGHTA, FQGNSA. The CDR3 is made up of 13 amino acids. V gave up 1 base and J gave up 8 bases, with 11 bases separating them.

This clonotype was observed a few times. This chain connects TRBV12-5 to TRBJ1-5; D gene unclear. CDR1 and CDR2 (germline): LGHNT, FRNRAP. V was trimmed by 1 base and J by 1 base, leaving 2 bases between them. The CDR3 is 13 amino acids. The CDR3 region is CASGLESNQPQHF. The CDR3 bases are TGTGCTAGTGGTTTGGAGAGCAATCAGCCCCAGCATTTT.

Of note for this clonotype: A single base separates this from a much larger clone, so it may be a read error. The rearrangement links TRBV20-1 to TRBJ2-1; TRBD2 matches at 10 bases. The CDR3 sequence is 14 residues long. CDR1 is DFQATT, CDR2 SNEGSKA, per germline (reference sequence). With V trimmed by 3 bases and J by 3 bases, 2 bases remained unmatched. The CDR3 is CSASGLAVYNEQFF. The CDR3 coding sequence is TGCAGTGCTAGTGGACTAGCGGTCTACAATGAGCAGTTCTTC.

The chain employs TRBV5-4 and TRBJ1-1; D unresolved. CDR3 size: 15 residues. The germline gives CDR1 SGHNT, CDR2 YYREEE (reference sequence). V gave up 2 bases and J gave up 3 bases, with 14 bases separating them. As DNA, the CDR3 is TGTGCCAGCAGCTTTGAGGGATTGTGGGACACTGAAGCTTTCTTT. This gives the protein CASSFEGLWDTEAFF.

Only a few counts were recorded for this clonotype. The chain links TRBV6-2 or TRBV6-3 to TRBJ2-3; the D gene is possibly TRBD1 (6 bases). This CDR3 is 16 amino acids long. CDR1 is MNHEY and CDR2 is SVGEGT in the germline V gene. V lost 6 bases, J lost 2 bases, and 18 bases lay in between. This CDR3 is CASRLPRTEATDTQYF. In DNA, the CDR3 is TGTGCCAGCAGACTGCCAAGGACAGAAGCCACAGATACGCAGTATTTT.

The sample holds a few counts of this clonotype. The chain uses TRBV11-2 and TRBJ2-3, with a tentative D call TRBD2 (5 bases). Germline V gene lookup returns CDR1 SGHAT and CDR2 FQNNGV. The CDR3 sequence is 17 residues long. V was trimmed by 5 bases and J by 8 bases, leaving 26 bases between them. The CDR3 region is CASSPYGGLRPIRTQYF. As DNA, the CDR3 is TGTGCCAGCAGCCCCTATGGAGGCCTCCGCCCTATACGTACGCAGTATTTT.